The text below deals with one T cell receptor (beta chain). The CDR3 covers 14 residues. V gave up 5 bases and J gave up 1 base, with 11 bases separating them. Germline V gene lookup returns CDR1 SGHTA and CDR2 FQGNSA. The data are from a study of shared clonotypes between healthy human individuals. The data were produced by immunoSEQ multiplex PCR, yet TCRdb's version contains in-frame clones alone and is incomplete. The table has 1,400,000 or so clones, approximately 98.5% seen once. The clonotype comes from a man between 25 and 39 years old in good health. The source material was naive CD4+ T cells sorted from blood. Subset reported: CD45RA+ positively selected. This chain connects TRBV7-2 to TRBJ1-1, with D tentatively TRBD1 (6 bases). CDR3 DNA: TGTGCCAGCAGCCTACAGGGCCCGAACACTGAAGCTTTCTTT. It translates to CASSLQGPNTEAFF.